A selection of T cell receptor beta chains follows, all from one sample in a study of blood T cell repertoires in COVID-19. TCRdb's copy holds only in-frame clones and misses some; the assay was immunoSEQ multiplex PCR. The repertoire holds 150,000 to 200,000 clones, with about 85% as singletons. The sequenced sample was peripheral blood. Receptors were obtained from a woman of 80 years or more with acute or convalescent COVID-19. Each CDR3 is given with its conserved first and last residue. The order of the fields is V gene, CDR3 length, clone size, D gene, J gene, CDR3 DNA, CDR3 protein. D genes are given only for firm matches. A clone size is listed for some rows: how often the clone was seen (once, few, many), or a class if it is expanded.

v_gene: TRBV5-1; len: 14; abundance: -; d_gene: TRBD1; j_gene: TRBJ2-7; CDR3nt: TGCGCCAGCAGCTTGAGGCAGGGGGCCTACGAGCAGTACTTC; CDR3aa: CASSLRQGAYEQYF
v_gene: TRBV6-4; len: 15; abundance: -; d_gene: TRBD2; j_gene: TRBJ2-7; CDR3nt: TGTGCCAGCAGTGACTCTTTCGGGGGGGCCTGCGAGCAGTACTTC; CDR3aa: CASSDSFGGACEQYF
v_gene: TRBV6-2/TRBV6-3; len: 12; abundance: -; d_gene: -; j_gene: TRBJ2-5; CDR3nt: TGTGCCAGCAGTTCCGGAGGAGCCCCCCCGTACTTC; CDR3aa: CASSSGGAPPYF
v_gene: TRBV3-1/TRBV3-2; len: 15; abundance: -; d_gene: -; j_gene: TRBJ2-3; CDR3nt: TGTGCCAGCAGCCTGGCGCGGGGGCGGACAGATACGCAGTATTTT; CDR3aa: CASSLARGRTDTQYF
v_gene: TRBV24-1; len: 17; abundance: -; d_gene: TRBD2; j_gene: TRBJ2-1; CDR3nt: TGTGCCACCAGTGATGGGGCCCTAGCGGGAGGGAGCGATGAGCAGTTCTTC; CDR3aa: CATSDGALAGGSDEQFF
v_gene: TRBV6-6; len: 16; abundance: -; d_gene: TRBD1; j_gene: TRBJ1-6; CDR3nt: TGTGCCAGCAGTCGACAGGGGGGCGTAGGTAATTCACCCCTCCACTTT; CDR3aa: CASSRQGGVGNSPLHF
v_gene: TRBV10-3; len: 14; abundance: -; d_gene: TRBD2; j_gene: TRBJ2-1; CDR3nt: TGTGCCATTCGGACTAGCGGGAGAGGAGATGAGCAGTTCTTC; CDR3aa: CAIRTSGRGDEQFF
v_gene: TRBV7-2; len: 16; abundance: -; d_gene: -; j_gene: TRBJ2-5; CDR3nt: TGTGCCAGCAGCTTCCGGTCATTAGGGAGGCGAGAGACCCAGTACTTC; CDR3aa: CASSFRSLGRRETQYF
v_gene: TRBV24-1; len: 12; abundance: few; d_gene: TRBD1; j_gene: TRBJ1-2; CDR3nt: TGTGCCACCCGGGACAGCAAGAGGGGCTACACCTTC; CDR3aa: CATRDSKRGYTF
v_gene: TRBV7-2; len: 14; abundance: -; d_gene: -; j_gene: TRBJ1-2; CDR3nt: TGTGCCAGCAGCTTAAACGGAGGCCCCAATGGCTACACCTTC; CDR3aa: CASSLNGGPNGYTF
v_gene: TRBV18; len: 15; abundance: few; d_gene: TRBD1; j_gene: TRBJ2-7; CDR3nt: TGTGCCAGCTCACGGGACAGGGGGAGCTCCTACGAGCAGTACTTC; CDR3aa: CASSRDRGSSYEQYF
v_gene: TRBV6-5; len: 13; abundance: -; d_gene: TRBD2; j_gene: TRBJ2-5; CDR3nt: TGTGCCAGCAAAACGGCGGGAGTGGAGACCCAGTACTTC; CDR3aa: CASKTAGVETQYF
v_gene: TRBV6-5; len: 13; abundance: -; d_gene: -; j_gene: TRBJ1-2; CDR3nt: TGTGCCAGCAGCCCACTGGGGGCAGGTGGCTACACCTTC; CDR3aa: CASSPLGAGGYTF
v_gene: TRBV2; len: 17; abundance: -; d_gene: -; j_gene: TRBJ1-1; CDR3nt: TGTGCCAGCAGTCCCCACAACCTACAGGGTTTGAACACTGAAGCTTTCTTT; CDR3aa: CASSPHNLQGLNTEAFF
v_gene: TRBV6-2/TRBV6-3; len: 16; abundance: -; d_gene: -; j_gene: TRBJ2-7; CDR3nt: TGTGCCAGCAGTTATTTGGCAGTTGTACCCTCCTACGAGCAGTACTTC; CDR3aa: CASSYLAVVPSYEQYF
v_gene: TRBV11-2; len: 13; abundance: -; d_gene: -; j_gene: TRBJ2-7; CDR3nt: TGTGCCAGCAGCTCCCGGGACTCCTACGAGCAGTACTTC; CDR3aa: CASSSRDSYEQYF
v_gene: TRBV15; len: 16; abundance: -; d_gene: -; j_gene: TRBJ2-2; CDR3nt: TGTGCCACCAGCAGAGATGTTTTGGCGTCGGGCGGGGAGCTGTTTTTT; CDR3aa: CATSRDVLASGGELFF
v_gene: TRBV15; len: 17; abundance: -; d_gene: TRBD2; j_gene: TRBJ2-5; CDR3nt: TGTGCCACCAGCAGAGGGGCCACTAGCGGGGTACAAGAGACCCAGTACTTC; CDR3aa: CATSRGATSGVQETQYF
v_gene: TRBV9; len: 15; abundance: -; d_gene: -; j_gene: TRBJ2-1; CDR3nt: TGTGCCAGCAGCGGGGCCCTAAGCTCCTACAATGAGCAGTTCTTC; CDR3aa: CASSGALSSYNEQFF
v_gene: TRBV6-5; len: 16; abundance: -; d_gene: TRBD1; j_gene: TRBJ2-1; CDR3nt: TGTGCCAGCAGTTACCTCAGGGGGCACTCCTACAATGAGCAGTTCTTC; CDR3aa: CASSYLRGHSYNEQFF
v_gene: TRBV7-2; len: 16; abundance: few; d_gene: TRBD2; j_gene: TRBJ2-2; CDR3nt: TGTGCCAGCAGCCAGACTAGCGGGTCTCCCCCCGGGGAGCTGTTTTTT; CDR3aa: CASSQTSGSPPGELFF
v_gene: TRBV7-6; len: 12; abundance: few; d_gene: -; j_gene: TRBJ2-2; CDR3nt: TGTGCCAGCAGCTCCTACACCGGGGAGCTGTTTTTT; CDR3aa: CASSSYTGELFF
v_gene: TRBV6-1; len: 15; abundance: once; d_gene: -; j_gene: TRBJ1-4; CDR3nt: TGTGCCAGCAGTGAAGCAGGGGCTGCTTGGGAAAAACTGTTTTTT; CDR3aa: CASSEAGAAWEKLFF
v_gene: TRBV30; len: 13; abundance: -; d_gene: -; j_gene: TRBJ2-7; CDR3nt: TGTGCCTGGAGTAGTACTAGCTACCACGAGCAGTACTTC; CDR3aa: CAWSSTSYHEQYF
v_gene: TRBV14; len: 15; abundance: -; d_gene: TRBD1; j_gene: TRBJ1-4; CDR3nt: TGTGCCAGCAGCCCCCGGACAGGGGGATATGAAAAACTGTTTTTT; CDR3aa: CASSPRTGGYEKLFF
v_gene: TRBV6-1; len: 16; abundance: -; d_gene: TRBD2; j_gene: TRBJ2-7; CDR3nt: TGTGCCAGCAGTGAATTCCTAGCGGGATTCGTAAACGAGCAGTACTTC; CDR3aa: CASSEFLAGFVNEQYF
v_gene: TRBV12-3/TRBV12-4; len: 12; abundance: -; d_gene: TRBD1; j_gene: TRBJ1-2; CDR3nt: TGTGCCAGCAGTTTCGAGGGGGCGGGCTACACCTTC; CDR3aa: CASSFEGAGYTF
v_gene: TRBV12-3/TRBV12-4; len: 13; abundance: -; d_gene: -; j_gene: TRBJ1-4; CDR3nt: TGTGCCAGCAGTTTCGATCGGGGAGGAAAACTGTTTTTT; CDR3aa: CASSFDRGGKLFF
v_gene: TRBV18; len: 14; abundance: -; d_gene: TRBD1; j_gene: TRBJ1-5; CDR3nt: TGTGCCAGCTCACCTGGACAGGGAAATCAGCCCCAGCATTTT; CDR3aa: CASSPGQGNQPQHF
v_gene: TRBV7-9; len: 16; abundance: -; d_gene: -; j_gene: TRBJ1-3; CDR3nt: TGTGCCAGCAGCTTAGATACGCGGGGCTCTGGAAACACCATATATTTT; CDR3aa: CASSLDTRGSGNTIYF
v_gene: TRBV3-1/TRBV3-2; len: 18; abundance: -; d_gene: TRBD2; j_gene: TRBJ2-7; CDR3nt: TGTGCCAGCAGCCAAGATACAGGACTAGCGGGAGTGGGCTACGAGCAGTACTTC; CDR3aa: CASSQDTGLAGVGYEQYF
v_gene: TRBV4-1; len: 15; abundance: -; d_gene: -; j_gene: TRBJ1-1; CDR3nt: TGCGCCAGCAGCCTTCAGATGGGAGGGAACACTGAAGCTTTCTTT; CDR3aa: CASSLQMGGNTEAFF